A single T cell receptor beta chain is shown here with its context. As yet, its antigen is unknown. Amplified TCR beta CDR3 regions derived from RNA transcripts. The TCR CDR3 first-round RT-PCR relied on the HTBI primer set. TCRdb ran MiXCR on the multiplex PCR reads and lists one entry per CDR3 protein. In the table there are a few hundred thousand distinct CDR3 sequences, 15% to 19% of which are singletons. CDR3 size: 16 residues. The V and J ends lost 1 base and 8 bases respectively, with 15 bases between them. CDR1 LGHNA and CDR2 YSLEER come from the germline V gene. The sample originates from a study of T cells in Graves' hyperthyroidism and ophthalmopathy. Study results and caveats: Ophthalmopathy and stable hyperthyroidism were separated by a 13 V-J model.

This clonotype was obtained from a woman aged 30 to 39 with Graves' hyperthyroidism. Sequences were obtained from blood. The chain recombines TRBV4-3 with TRBJ1-6; the D gene is possibly TRBD1 (6 bases). The CDR3 loop is CASSQAVTGEYSPLHF. In DNA, the CDR3 is TGCGCCAGCAGCCAAGCTGTGACAGGAGAATATTCACCCCTCCACTTT.